This TCR beta chain was identified during a study of neurological immune-mediated disorders. Study-level findings and limits: None of the CDR3 amino acid sequences of expanded clones recurred across subjects, suggesting private repertoires in all groups.

By 5'RACE with 10-nucleotide random UMIs, the cDNA was made. TCRdb reprocessed the 5' RACE reads with MiXCR, giving one entry per CDR3 protein. Of approximately 30,000 distinct CDR3 sequences in the sample, more than 20% were seen once. This clonotype was recorded many times. Its antigen is as yet unknown. V was clipped by 6 bases and J by 9 bases; unmatched bases: 17. The CDR3 is made up of 16 amino acids. Germline V CDR1 and CDR2: MDHEN, SYDVKM. The genes are TRBV28 and TRBJ1-5; 7 bases line up with TRBD1. The specimen sequenced was PBMCs. The receptor was isolated from a woman between 55 and 75 years old in good health. The CDR3 reads CASSTQRTGAFPPQHF. CDR3 coding DNA: TGTGCCAGCAGCACCCAACGAACAGGGGCCTTCCCGCCCCAGCATTTT.